The 28 T cell receptor beta chains presented below share a single source sample, sequenced in a study of radiation and T cells in renal cell carcinoma. The time point here: baseline pretreatment blood. Described treatment: 15 Gy SBRT to primary tumor, nephrectomy 4 weeks later. Sequenced by immunoSEQ multiplex PCR; TCRdb stores in-frame clones only, minus some. This sample has around 160,000 clones, with 88% found just once. The material sequenced was blood, taken from a patient whose treatment included radiotherapy and nephrectomy. These receptors were obtained from a woman in her 70s with renal cell carcinoma.

This clone has a handful of counts. The V and J genes are TRBV30 and TRBJ2-5; D might be TRBD1 (5 bases). The J call may be in error: the DNA end matches TRBJ2-7 better. The length of the CDR3 is 12 residues. Per germline, CDR1 GTSNPN and CDR2 SVGIG (reference sequence). CDR3 sequence reads: CAWSGGHYEQYF. As DNA, the CDR3 is TGTGCCTGGAGTGGGGGCCACTACGAGCAGTACTTC.

This clone has just a few counts. The V and J genes are TRBV11-2 and TRBJ1-1; D gene ambiguous. Trimming cost V 3 bases and J 4 bases, with 6 bases left between them. Germline-derived CDR1 and CDR2 are SGHAT and FQNNGV. The CDR3 loop spans 12 amino acids. The DNA of the CDR3 is TGTGCCAGCAGCTTTGAGCGCACTGAAGCTTTCTTT. Residues: CASSFERTEAFF. The full variable domain, completed using reference TRBV11-2 and TRBJ1-1, is EAGVAQSPRYKIIEKRQSVAFWCNPISGHATLYWYQQILGQGPKLLIQFQNNGVVDDSQLPKDRFSAERLKGVDSTLKIQPAKLEDSAVYLCASSFERTEAFFGQGTRLTVV.

The chain links TRBV6-1 to TRBJ2-7; D assignment may be TRBD1 or TRBD2 (5 bases each). Germline V gives CDR1 MNHNS, CDR2 SASEGT. The CDR3 extends over 10 amino acids. The CDR3 coding sequence is TGTTCCCTTGGGGGTTACGAGCAGTACTTC. Translating gives CSLGGYEQYF.

The chain links TRBV28 to TRBJ1-1, with no clear D. Trimming removed 6 bases at V and 1 base at J, with 12 bases between. The germline V gene has CDR1 MDHEN and CDR2 SYDVKM. The length of the CDR3 is 14 residues. The CDR3 loop is CASSPAGWNTEAFF. CDR3 nucleotides: TGTGCCAGCAGCCCGGCGGGATGGAACACTGAAGCTTTCTTT.

This clone was seen more than once but under ten times. The chain carries TRBV19 and TRBJ1-5, with D perhaps matching TRBD1 (5 bases). Germline values: CDR1 LNHDA, CDR2 SQIVND (reference sequence). V was cut by 3 bases and J by 2 bases, with 14 bases left in between. The CDR3 is 16 residues long. CDR3 in amino acids: CASSISGSGGNQPQHF. CDR3 nucleotide sequence: TGTGCCAGTAGTATCTCAGGGTCTGGGGGCAATCAGCCCCAGCATTTT.

The chain links TRBV20-1 to TRBJ1-2; the D is unclear. The CDR3 contains 11 residues. Trimming removed 5 bases from V and 5 bases from J, with 9 bases in between. Germline CDR1 reads DFQATT; CDR2 reads SNEGSKA (reference sequence). CDR3 amino acids: CSAGAIYGYTF. CDR3 coding DNA: TGCAGTGCTGGAGCAATTTATGGCTACACCTTC.

V is TRBV28 and J is TRBJ2-7; no clear D gene. Germline-derived CDR1 and CDR2 are MDHEN and SYDVKM. The CDR3 consists of 14 residues. V dropped 8 bases and J dropped 5 bases, with 19 bases sitting between them. The CDR3 is CASGSDQTRHEQYF. DNA of the CDR3: TGTGCCAGCGGCAGTGACCAAACCCGGCACGAGCAGTACTTC.

The V and J genes are TRBV5-1 and TRBJ1-1; D call uncertain. Trimming stripped 1 base from V and 4 bases from J, with 8 bases between. CDR1 SGHRS and CDR2 YFSETQ come from the germline V gene. The CDR3 contains 13 residues. The CDR3 here is CASSLSTGTEAFF. CDR3 in DNA: TGCGCCAGCAGCTTGTCGACGGGCACTGAAGCTTTCTTT.

This chain joins TRBV4-2 and TRBJ2-3; 9 bases map to TRBD2. V lost 0 bases and J lost 2; bases outside the gene matches: 3. Germline V gene data show CDR1 as LGHNA and CDR2 as YNFKEQ. The CDR3 contains 16 residues. In DNA, the CDR3 is TGTGCCAGCAGCCAAGACGCGGGGGGGTACACAGATACGCAGTATTTT. This sequence encodes CASSQDAGGYTDTQYF.

This clone was found a few times. The genes are TRBV28 and TRBJ1-1, with 7 bases fitting TRBD1. Germline CDR1 MDHEN, CDR2 SYDVKM. The CDR3 is made up of 14 amino acids. The V and J ends lost 3 bases and 2 bases, in that order; junction bases with no gene match: 3. The CDR3 sequence: CASSLGQYNTEAFF. DNA of the CDR3: TGTGCCAGCAGTTTGGGACAGTATAACACTGAAGCTTTCTTT. The complete variable domain, with remaining parts taken from reference TRBV28 and TRBJ1-1, reads DVKVTQSSRYLVKRTGEKVFLECVQDMDHENMFWYRQDPGLGLRLIYFSYDVKMKEKGDIPEGYSVSREKKERFSLILESASTNQTSMYLCASSLGQYNTEAFFGQGTRLTVV.

This chain connects TRBV28 to TRBJ1-4; D might be TRBD1 (5 bases). The CDR3 has 15 amino acids. The V gene's germline CDR1 is MDHEN and CDR2 SYDVKM. Trimming left V 2 bases short and J 3 bases short, with 10 bases between. For the CDR3, the DNA is TGTGCCAGCAGTTTAAGGTTGGGGGCTAATGAAAAACTGTTTTTT. As protein: CASSLRLGANEKLFF.

This clone has a single count. The J gene is TRBJ2-1, the V gene TRBV11-2, with TRBD2 matching over 8 bases. Per germline, CDR1 SGHAT and CDR2 FQNNGV. V lost 0 bases, J lost 9 bases, and 4 bases stayed unmatched. This CDR3 is built from 14 residues. The CDR3 protein is CASSLEGLGSEQFF. CDR3 DNA sequence: TGTGCCAGCAGCTTAGAGGGACTAGGGAGTGAGCAGTTCTTC. Filled out from reference TRBV11-2 and TRBJ2-1, the complete variable domain reads EAGVAQSPRYKIIEKRQSVAFWCNPISGHATLYWYQQILGQGPKLLIQFQNNGVVDDSQLPKDRFSAERLKGVDSTLKIQPAKLEDSAVYLCASSLEGLGSEQFFGPGTRLTVL.

CDR3 DNA sequence: TGTGCCAGCAGTTTCCCGTCGGATACGCAGTATTTT. The encoded protein is CASSFPSDTQYF. The chain recombines TRBV27 with TRBJ2-3, with D unresolved. The length of the CDR3 is 12 residues. Trimming removed 3 bases at V and 6 bases at J, with 7 bases between. Looked up from germline, CDR1 is MNHEY and CDR2 is SMNVEV (reference sequence).

V is TRBV19 and J is TRBJ2-6; D is perhaps TRBD1 (6 bases). The germline CDR1 and CDR2 sequences are LNHDA and SQIVND (reference sequence). The CDR3 sequence is 15 residues long. V lost 7 bases and J lost 2, with 12 bases in between. Here the CDR3 reads CASNDGGAGANVLTF. The CDR3 DNA sequence: TGTGCCAGTAACGATGGGGGCGCTGGGGCCAACGTCCTGACTTTC.

J is TRBJ1-1 and V is TRBV27; D gene unclear. Trimming left V 8 bases short and J 4 bases short, with 11 bases between. Germline values: CDR1 MNHEY, CDR2 SMNVEV (reference sequence). This CDR3 is 12 amino acids long. The CDR3 sequence is CASGIWATEAFF. CDR3 sequence (DNA): TGTGCCAGCGGGATTTGGGCCACTGAAGCTTTCTTT.

The chain couples TRBV27 to TRBJ1-2; a possible D gene is TRBD1 (6 bases). With 5 bases removed from V and 1 base from J, the gap between germline ends came to 8 bases. The CDR3 spans 13 residues. Germline V lookup: CDR1 MNHEY, CDR2 SMNVEV (reference sequence). In nucleotides, the CDR3 is TGTGCCAGCAGTGGGACATTTAACTATGGCTACACCTTC. The encoded protein is CASSGTFNYGYTF.

The sample holds a few counts of this clone. The chain carries TRBV19 and TRBJ1-5; a weak D match, TRBD1 (5 bases). The germline CDR1 and CDR2 sequences are LNHDA and SQIVND (reference sequence). CDR3 length: 14 amino acids. Between the trimmed V and J ends, which lost 3 bases and 7 bases, there was a span of 13 bases. CDR3 region: CASSMARVEQPQHF. The CDR3 DNA is TGTGCCAGTAGTATGGCCAGGGTGGAACAGCCCCAGCATTTT.

V gene TRBV11-2 combines with J gene TRBJ2-7; 8 bases are a match to TRBD1. Germline CDR1 is SGHAT and CDR2 is FQNNGV. The V gene end was trimmed by 5 bases and the J gene end by 1 base; junction bases not matched to a gene: 7. The CDR3 is 15 amino acids. The CDR3 DNA is TGTGCCAGCAGCCGAGGACAGGGACAATCCTACGAGCAGTACTTC. Protein: CASSRGQGQSYEQYF.

Of note for this clone: One end of the junction does not line up with germline, which may come from a read error. This chain links TRBV7-7 with TRBJ2-2; D possibly matches TRBD1 or TRBD2 (5 bases each). The CDR3 has 17 residues. Per the germline V gene, CDR1 is SSHAT and CDR2 is FNYEAQ (reference sequence). The CDR3 nucleotides are TGTGCTAGCAGCTTAGCGCCGAGGGGCGCGGACACCGGGGAGCTGTTTTTT. It encodes CASSLAPRGADTGELFF.

The V gene is TRBV7-2, the J gene TRBJ1-2, with 9 bases identical to TRBD1. The length of the CDR3 is 15 residues. CDR1 is SGHTA, CDR2 FQGNSA, per germline. The junction had 6 bases not matched to a gene; V was cut back by 5 bases and J by 2 bases. The CDR3 reads CASSRSGQGNYGYTF. For the CDR3, the DNA is TGTGCCAGCAGCCGGTCGGGACAGGGAAACTATGGCTACACCTTC.

The CDR3 nucleotides are TGTGCCAGCAGCTTATATGGAATAGTCGGCTACACCTTC. Protein sequence: CASSLYGIVGYTF. This chain links TRBV11-2 with TRBJ1-2, with D uncertain. V was shortened by 2 bases and J by 8 bases, with 12 bases between the two germline ends. The CDR3 has 13 amino acids. In germline, CDR1 is SGHAT, CDR2 FQNNGV.

This CDR3 reads CASSLGGGMNTEAFF. In DNA form, the CDR3 reads TGTGCCAGCAGCTTAGGAGGGGGGATGAACACTGAAGCTTTCTTT. The V call is TRBV7-2, the J call TRBJ1-1, with D possibly matching TRBD1 (6 bases). The germline V gene encodes CDR1 SGHTA and CDR2 FQGNSA. The CDR3 contains 15 residues. V shed 1 base and J shed 0 bases, with 9 bases lying between them.

This clone has just one count. The chain uses TRBV5-4 and TRBJ2-1; 14 bases align to TRBD2. Germline trimming cut 0 bases from V and 4 bases from J; bases unmatched to any gene: 3. This CDR3 region has 17 residues. Per the germline V gene, CDR1 is SGHNT and CDR2 is YYREEE (reference sequence). The DNA for the CDR3 is TGTGCCAGCAGCTTGGCCGGACTAGCGGGGGGATACAATGAGCAGTTCTTC. Translation: CASSLAGLAGGYNEQFF.

In the case of this clone: This specimen includes other DNA sequences encoding the same CDR3. V gene TRBV18 combines with J gene TRBJ2-3; no reliable D call. Between the trimmed V and J ends, which lost 4 bases and 3 bases, there was a span of 2 bases. CDR3 length equals 11 residues. Per the germline V gene, CDR1 is KGHSH and CDR2 is LQKENI. CDR3 loop: CASSRTDTQYF. For the CDR3, the DNA is TGTGCCAGCTCACGGACAGATACGCAGTATTTT. Full variable domain (missing parts from reference TRBV18 and TRBJ2-3): NAGVMQNPRHLVRRRGQEARLRCSPMKGHSHVYWYRQLPEEGLKFMVYLQKENIIDESGMPKERFSAEFPKEGPSILRIQQVVRGDSAAYFCASSRTDTQYFGPGTRLTVL.

The CDR3 loop is CASRSLGSGANVLTF. The CDR3 DNA reads as TGTGCCAGCAGGTCCCTAGGCTCTGGGGCCAACGTCCTGACTTTC. The genes are TRBV6-5 and TRBJ2-6; D unclear. Germline values: CDR1 MNHEY, CDR2 SVGAGI. There are 15 residues in the CDR3. V shed 6 bases and J shed 0 bases, with 9 bases lying between them.

This rearrangement joins TRBV19 to TRBJ2-7, with 7 positions matching TRBD1. This CDR3 region has 16 residues. Germline V CDR1 and CDR2: LNHDA, SQIVND (reference sequence). J gave up 0 bases and V 6 bases, and 11 bases lay outside the gene matches. The CDR3 DNA sequence: TGTGCCAGTAGCGTCGGGACAGCCAGTAGCTCCTACGAGCAGTACTTC. This gives the protein CASSVGTASSSYEQYF.

This chain joins TRBV6-1 and TRBJ1-5, with D possibly being TRBD1 (6 bases). This CDR3 contains 16 residues. Germline CDR1 MNHNS, CDR2 SASEGT. V lost 2 bases to trimming and J lost 1 base, with 12 bases between them. CDR3 nucleotides: TGTGCCAGCAGTGAATGGGGGGCTGTCAGCAATCAGCCCCAGCATTTT. Its protein is CASSEWGAVSNQPQHF.

This clone was found a few times. The gene calls are TRBV6-1 and TRBJ1-1; a possible D gene is TRBD1 (6 bases). Trimming left V 5 bases short and J 1 base short, with 11 bases between. Per germline, CDR1 MNHNS and CDR2 SASEGT. This CDR3 contains 14 residues. CDR3 sequence: CASSIQGRNTEAFF. For the CDR3, the DNA is TGTGCCAGCAGTATACAGGGAAGGAACACTGAAGCTTTCTTT.